This T cell receptor beta chain was documented in a study of T cell changes during pregnancy in multiple sclerosis. Profiling relied on immunoSEQ multiplex PCR, and the TCRdb table lists in-frame clones only, not all of them. The sample has around 58,000 clones, roughly nine tenths seen once. V lost 6 bases and J lost 7; bases outside the gene matches: 3. CDR1 is SNHLY, CDR2 FYNNEI, per germline. The CDR3 spans 12 residues. Material: CD4+ T cells from peripheral blood mononuclear cells, obtained after pregnancy. This rearrangement joins TRBV2 to TRBJ1-1; 9 nucleotides line up with TRBD1. The sequence was collected from a female donor in good health, enrolled as a control in a pregnancy study. The chain's CDR3 is CASSRTGDEAFF. The CDR3 coding sequence is TGTGCCAGCAGCCGGACAGGGGATGAAGCTTTCTTT.